The 14 T cell receptor beta chains below all came from one sample that was sequenced in a study of blood T cell repertoires in COVID-19. Profiled with immunoSEQ multiplex PCR; TCRdb holds only in-frame clones, not every one. The table records a few hundred thousand clones, under 90% of them present only once. The sequenced sample was PBMCs or T cells enriched from blood (not recorded which). These receptors all come from a man aged 40-49 years who had recovered from COVID-19.

The chain combines TRBV27 with TRBJ2-2; TRBD2 agrees at 11 bases. The CDR3 loop spans 19 amino acids. Losses at the gene ends were 2 bases for V and 0 bases for J; bases not matched to a gene: 8. Germline CDR1 reads MNHEY; CDR2 reads SMNVEV (reference sequence). CDR3 DNA: TGTGCCAGCAGTTTAACTAGCGGGAGAGCGACACCGAACACCGGGGAGCTGTTTTTT. Protein product: CASSLTSGRATPNTGELFF.

This clone was seen a single time. The rearrangement joins TRBV6-2 or TRBV6-3 to TRBJ2-7, with 8 nucleotides matching TRBD2. V lost 6 bases to trimming and J lost 0 bases; unmatched junction nucleotides: 4. This CDR3 spans 14 amino acids. Germline V gene lookup returns CDR1 MNHEY and CDR2 SVGEGT. DNA for the CDR3: TGTGCCAGCAGCCCCGGGACTAGCTCCTACGAGCAGTACTTC. Residues: CASSPGTSSYEQYF.

The rearrangement joins TRBV10-3 to TRBJ2-2; TRBD1 matches 11 bases. The germline V gene encodes CDR1 ENHRY and CDR2 SYGVKD. There are 15 residues in the CDR3. V lost 5 bases to trimming and J lost 3 bases; unmatched junction nucleotides: 2. The DNA for the CDR3 is TGTGCCATCAGTTCGGGACAGGGGGACACCGGGGAGCTGTTTTTT. Translating it yields CAISSGQGDTGELFF.

This chain uses TRBV6-5 with TRBJ1-1; 7 bases are a match to TRBD1. This CDR3 is built from 13 residues. Germline loops: CDR1 MNHEY, CDR2 SVGAGI. V lost 10 bases, J lost 0 bases, and 5 bases stayed unmatched. The CDR3 bases are TGTGCCACCACCGACAGGGTGAACACTGAAGCTTTCTTT. Translated: CATTDRVNTEAFF.

This chain joins TRBV7-6 and TRBJ2-5, with D unclear. In germline, CDR1 is SGHVS, CDR2 FNYEAQ. The CDR3 has 15 amino acids. Trimming pared 1 base from V and 4 bases from J, leaving 13 bases between. The CDR3 nucleotides read TGTGCCAGCAGCTTAGGATACCTCACGGGAGAGACCCAGTACTTC. Protein: CASSLGYLTGETQYF.

V gene TRBV2 combines with J gene TRBJ1-5, with a tentative D call TRBD1 (6 bases). V was pared by 1 base and J by 4 bases, with 11 bases between. Looked up from germline, CDR1 is SNHLY and CDR2 is FYNNEI. CDR3 length: 15 amino acids. The chain's CDR3 is CASSEGRGRNQPQHF. CDR3 DNA sequence: TGTGCCAGCAGTGAAGGCAGGGGTCGGAATCAGCCCCAGCATTTT. Full variable domain (rest looked up from reference TRBV2 and TRBJ1-5): EPEVTQTPSHQVTQMGQEVILRCVPISNHLYFYWYRQILGQKVEFLVSFYNNEISEKSEIFDDQFSVERPDGSNFTLKIRSTKLEDSAMYFCASSEGRGRNQPQHFGDGTRLSIL.

A single count supports this clone. The gene calls are TRBV3-1 (or the pseudogene TRBV3-2) and TRBJ2-7; TRBD1 matches at 8 bases. Trimming took 3 bases from V and 1 from J; bases not matched to a gene: 14. The germline gives CDR1 LGHDT, CDR2 YNNKEL (reference sequence). The length of the CDR3 is 18 residues. The CDR3 region has the DNA TGTGCCAGCAGCCATCCCTCAAGCCGGACAGGGCGTTCCTACGAGCAGTACTTC. This sequence encodes CASSHPSSRTGRSYEQYF.

This clone has only a few counts. The gene calls are TRBV27 and TRBJ1-4; the D is unclear. The CDR3 contains 14 residues. With 3 bases removed from V and 7 bases from J, the gap between germline ends came to 12 bases. CDR1 and CDR2 from the germline V gene are MNHEY and SMNVEV (reference sequence). The CDR3 sequence: CASSFWGEPEKLFF. In nucleotides, the CDR3 is TGTGCCAGCAGTTTTTGGGGAGAGCCTGAAAAACTGTTTTTT.

The rearrangement links TRBV18 to TRBJ2-6; TRBD1 agrees at 10 bases. The CDR3 is 19 amino acids. The trim removed 3 bases at V and 0 bases at J, leaving 8 bases unmatched. The germline CDR1 and CDR2 sequences are KGHSH and LQKENI. The DNA of the CDR3 is TGTGCCAGCTCACCCCTACCGGGACAGGGGTTCTCTGGGGCCAACGTCCTGACTTTC. Its translation is CASSPLPGQGFSGANVLTF.

The V gene is TRBV10-2, the J gene TRBJ1-1; D possibly corresponds to TRBD1 (5 bases). Germline lookup yields CDR1 WSHSY and CDR2 SAAADI. This CDR3 is 13 amino acids long. V lost 6 bases to trimming and J lost 5 bases, with 13 bases between them. CDR3 nucleotides: TGCGCCAGCAGCGAAGACACAGGTACTGAAGCTTTCTTT. This codes for CASSEDTGTEAFF.

This clone was seen a few times. The genes are TRBV15 and TRBJ1-5; D may be TRBD1 (5 bases). Germline-derived CDR1 and CDR2 are LNHNV and YYDKDF (reference sequence). The CDR3 spans 17 residues. The germline V and J ends were trimmed by 1 base and 0 bases, with 13 bases remaining between them. CDR3 region: CATSRVADSYSNQPQHF. The DNA of the CDR3 is TGTGCCACCAGCAGAGTCGCAGACAGTTATAGCAATCAGCCCCAGCATTTT. Variable domain in full (rest from reference TRBV15 and TRBJ1-5): DAMVIQNPRYQVTQFGKPVTLSCSQTLNHNVMYWYQQKSSQAPKLLFHYYDKDFNNEADTPDNFQSRRPNTSFCFLDIRSPGLGDTAMYLCATSRVADSYSNQPQHFGDGTRLSIL.

The chain uses TRBV6-5 and TRBJ2-1, with 11 bases that match TRBD2. V shed 2 bases and J 10 bases; nucleotides not matched to a gene: 7. Germline-derived CDR1 and CDR2 are MNHEY and SVGAGI. This CDR3 contains 15 residues. The chain's CDR3 is CASSYELAGVDEQFF. Here the CDR3 DNA reads TGTGCCAGCAGTTACGAACTAGCGGGGGTGGACGAGCAGTTCTTC.

The J gene is TRBJ1-2, the V gene TRBV6-9; maybe TRBD1 (6 bases). The V gene's germline CDR1 is MNHGY and CDR2 SVAAGI. Deletions cut 8 bases from V and 7 bases from J, with 14 bases between. The CDR3 runs 12 residues. The CDR3 DNA sequence: TGTGCCAGCGTCCGGACAGTCGCTGGCTACACCTTC. It is translated as CASVRTVAGYTF.

The J gene is TRBJ2-1, the V gene TRBV28; a weak D match, TRBD2 (5 bases). The germline V and J ends were trimmed by 8 bases and 0 bases, with 8 bases remaining between them. In germline, CDR1 is MDHEN, CDR2 SYDVKM. The CDR3 length is 13 residues. For the CDR3, the DNA is TGTGCCAGCTCTCGGGACTCCTACAATGAGCAGTTCTTC. Protein sequence: CASSRDSYNEQFF.